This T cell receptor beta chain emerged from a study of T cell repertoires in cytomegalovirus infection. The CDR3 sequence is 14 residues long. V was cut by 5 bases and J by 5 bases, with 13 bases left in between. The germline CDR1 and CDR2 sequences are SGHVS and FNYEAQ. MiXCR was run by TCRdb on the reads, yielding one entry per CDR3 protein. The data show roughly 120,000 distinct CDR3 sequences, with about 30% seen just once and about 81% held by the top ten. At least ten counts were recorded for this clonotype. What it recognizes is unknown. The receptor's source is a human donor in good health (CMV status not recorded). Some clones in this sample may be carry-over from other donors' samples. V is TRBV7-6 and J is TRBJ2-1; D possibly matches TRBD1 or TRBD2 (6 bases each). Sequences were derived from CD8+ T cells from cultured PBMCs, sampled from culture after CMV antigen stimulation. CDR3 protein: CASSGGLRNNEQFF. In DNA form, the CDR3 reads TGTGCCAGCAGCGGGGGGCTCAGGAACAATGAGCAGTTCTTC.